The rows below give T cell receptor beta chains drawn from one sample of a study of identical twins. TCRdb processed the 5' RACE reads anew with MiXCR; each CDR3 protein has one entry. In the table there are 1.5 million to 2 million distinct CDR3 sequences, 32% of which are singletons. Material: cord blood. The receptors derive from a newborn girl in good health. Both conserved end residues are part of each CDR3. The D gene is left open where the match is weak. Clone size is stated in some rows and not others, as once, few, many or a class when expanded.

D gene: TRBD2
V gene: TRBV20-1
clone size: NA
J gene: TRBJ2-1
CDR3 DNA: TGCAGTGTCTCTAGCGGGGGGGCCCGCAATGAGCAGTTCTTC
CDR3 protein: CSVSSGGARNEQFF

D gene: NA
V gene: TRBV14
clone size: few
J gene: TRBJ2-1
CDR3 DNA: TGTGCCAGCAGCCAAGATTCAAGCGGAGGTGAGCGGTTCTTC
CDR3 protein: CASSQDSSGGERFF

D gene: TRBD2
V gene: TRBV6-2/TRBV6-3
clone size: NA
J gene: TRBJ2-7
CDR3 DNA: TGTGCCAGCAGTTACGCCGTTACGCGGGGGGGCTCCTCCTACGAGCAGTACTTC
CDR3 protein: CASSYAVTRGGSSYEQYF

D gene: TRBD1
V gene: TRBV29-1
clone size: many
J gene: TRBJ2-1
CDR3 DNA: TGCAGCGTCCAGGACAGGGGGTCCTACAATGAGCAGTTCTTC
CDR3 protein: CSVQDRGSYNEQFF

D gene: TRBD1
V gene: TRBV27
clone size: few
J gene: TRBJ2-4
CDR3 DNA: TGTGCCAGCAGTGATTCAGGGGGTAGCAAAAACATTCAGTACTTC
CDR3 protein: CASSDSGGSKNIQYF

D gene: NA
V gene: TRBV3-1
clone size: few
J gene: TRBJ1-4
CDR3 DNA: TGTGCCAGCAGCCAGGGCATTGGGCTGTTTTTT
CDR3 protein: CASSQGIGLFF

D gene: TRBD2
V gene: TRBV5-6
clone size: NA
J gene: TRBJ2-1
CDR3 DNA: TGTGCCAGCAGCCATCGAACTAGCGGGGGGGCCCATGAGCAGTTCTTC
CDR3 protein: CASSHRTSGGAHEQFF

D gene: NA
V gene: TRBV24-1
clone size: few
J gene: TRBJ2-7
CDR3 DNA: TGTGCCACCAGTGATGGGACACCCTACGAGCAGTACTTC
CDR3 protein: CATSDGTPYEQYF

D gene: TRBD2
V gene: TRBV20-1
clone size: few
J gene: TRBJ2-1
CDR3 DNA: TGCAGTGCTTATAGCGGGGGCCATACCTACAATGAGCAGTTCTTC
CDR3 protein: CSAYSGGHTYNEQFF

D gene: NA
V gene: TRBV7-2
clone size: few
J gene: TRBJ2-3
CDR3 DNA: TGTGCCAGCAGCAGGCGGAATTCAGATACGCAGTATTTT
CDR3 protein: CASSRRNSDTQYF

D gene: NA
V gene: TRBV20-1
clone size: few
J gene: TRBJ2-3
CDR3 DNA: TGCAGTGCCTGGGGGGGCACAGATACGCAGTATTTT
CDR3 protein: CSAWGGTDTQYF

D gene: TRBD2
V gene: TRBV6-1
clone size: many
J gene: TRBJ2-1
CDR3 DNA: TGTGCCAGCAGTGAATTAGTTAGCGGGACCTACAATGAGCAGTTCTTC
CDR3 protein: CASSELVSGTYNEQFF

D gene: TRBD2
V gene: TRBV27
clone size: many
J gene: TRBJ2-1
CDR3 DNA: TGTGCCAGCAGTCTCCTAGCGGGTCTCAACAATGAGCAGTTCTTC
CDR3 protein: CASSLLAGLNNEQFF

D gene: TRBD1
V gene: TRBV28
clone size: NA
J gene: TRBJ2-7
CDR3 DNA: TGTGCCAGCAGTTTAGGCCAGGGGGAAGGGTACGAGCAGTACTTC
CDR3 protein: CASSLGQGEGYEQYF

D gene: NA
V gene: TRBV7-6
clone size: NA
J gene: TRBJ2-5
CDR3 DNA: TGTGCCAGCGCTAACAGGTTGCAAGAGACCCAGTACTTC
CDR3 protein: CASANRLQETQYF

D gene: NA
V gene: TRBV18
clone size: few
J gene: TRBJ2-3
CDR3 DNA: TGTGCCAGCTCACCACGGGATGAGGGCACAGATACGCAGTATTTT
CDR3 protein: CASSPRDEGTDTQYF

D gene: NA
V gene: TRBV25-1
clone size: NA
J gene: TRBJ2-3
CDR3 DNA: TGTGCCAGCAGTGAACCCGGGAGAACAGATACGCAGTATTTT
CDR3 protein: CASSEPGRTDTQYF

D gene: NA
V gene: TRBV2
clone size: few
J gene: TRBJ2-5
CDR3 DNA: TGTGCCAGCACTCGGCAGCTCCAAGAGACCCAGTACTTC
CDR3 protein: CASTRQLQETQYF

D gene: NA
V gene: TRBV12-3/TRBV12-4
clone size: few
J gene: TRBJ2-1
CDR3 DNA: TGTGCCAGCAGTCGAGTGGGGGGTGCCTACAATGAGCAGTTCTTC
CDR3 protein: CASSRVGGAYNEQFF

D gene: NA
V gene: TRBV2
clone size: NA
J gene: TRBJ2-5
CDR3 DNA: TGTGCCAGCTTGTCCACTAGCCACCCCACGGGGCAGTACTTC
CDR3 protein: CASLSTSHPTGQYF

D gene: NA
V gene: TRBV6-2/TRBV6-3
clone size: NA
J gene: TRBJ2-3
CDR3 DNA: TGTGCCAGCGACGGGGGGCGAACAGATACGCAGTATTTT
CDR3 protein: CASDGGRTDTQYF

D gene: TRBD2
V gene: TRBV12-3/TRBV12-4
clone size: NA
J gene: TRBJ2-1
CDR3 DNA: TGTGCCAGCAGTTTGGCGGGAGGTAACCACAATGAGCAGTTCTTC
CDR3 protein: CASSLAGGNHNEQFF

D gene: NA
V gene: TRBV20-1
clone size: NA
J gene: TRBJ2-5
CDR3 DNA: TGCAGTGGGCGACTTCAAGAGACCCAGTACTTC
CDR3 protein: CSGRLQETQYF

D gene: TRBD2
V gene: TRBV20-1
clone size: NA
J gene: TRBJ2-1
CDR3 DNA: TGCAGTGCGACCGGGACTAGCCGCTACAATGAGCAGTTCTTC
CDR3 protein: CSATGTSRYNEQFF

D gene: NA
V gene: TRBV5-6
clone size: many
J gene: TRBJ2-3
CDR3 DNA: TGTGCCAGCAGCTTGTTCGGCAGCACAGATACGCAGTATTTT
CDR3 protein: CASSLFGSTDTQYF

D gene: NA
V gene: TRBV20-1
clone size: NA
J gene: TRBJ1-2
CDR3 DNA: TGCAGTGCTAGAGATGGAGGAGTCGGCGGTGGCTACACCTTC
CDR3 protein: CSARDGGVGGGYTF

D gene: NA
V gene: TRBV6-1
clone size: NA
J gene: TRBJ1-2
CDR3 DNA: TGTGCCAGCGGCGAAGACAGGACCGGTGGCTACACCTTC
CDR3 protein: CASGEDRTGGYTF

D gene: NA
V gene: TRBV10-3
clone size: NA
J gene: TRBJ2-5
CDR3 DNA: TGTGCCATCACCCGGGGGGCCGCGGAGACCCAGTACTTC
CDR3 protein: CAITRGAAETQYF

D gene: NA
V gene: TRBV28
clone size: few
J gene: TRBJ1-1
CDR3 DNA: TGTGCCAGCAGTTCAGTAACCGGGACAAGGGAGGAGAACACTGAAGCTTTCTTT
CDR3 protein: CASSSVTGTREENTEAFF

D gene: NA
V gene: TRBV27
clone size: NA
J gene: TRBJ1-6
CDR3 DNA: TGTGCCAGCAGTTTAGACAGCCTTCCACCCCTCCACTTT
CDR3 protein: CASSLDSLPPLHF

D gene: NA
V gene: TRBV7-7
clone size: NA
J gene: TRBJ1-2
CDR3 DNA: TGTGCCAGCAGCTTAATGTCGAACAGGGCCGAGTATGGCTACACCTTC
CDR3 protein: CASSLMSNRAEYGYTF

D gene: NA
V gene: TRBV5-1
clone size: NA
J gene: TRBJ1-2
CDR3 DNA: TGCGCCTCAAGCTTAAAGTTTAGGAACTATGGCTACACCTTC
CDR3 protein: CASSLKFRNYGYTF

D gene: TRBD1
V gene: TRBV20-1
clone size: few
J gene: TRBJ2-3
CDR3 DNA: TGCAGTGCTAGTGGGCAGGGGGCTGGAGATACGCAGTATTTT
CDR3 protein: CSASGQGAGDTQYF

D gene: TRBD2
V gene: TRBV20-1
clone size: NA
J gene: TRBJ2-3
CDR3 DNA: TGCAGTGCTAGAGATTTGGGGACTAGCGGGAGCACAGATACGCAGTATTTT
CDR3 protein: CSARDLGTSGSTDTQYF

D gene: TRBD2
V gene: TRBV6-1
clone size: NA
J gene: TRBJ2-7
CDR3 DNA: TGTGCCAGCAGGAACGGGGGGACCTACAATGAGCAGTACTTC
CDR3 protein: CASRNGGTYNEQYF

D gene: NA
V gene: TRBV25-1
clone size: NA
J gene: TRBJ1-3
CDR3 DNA: TGTGCCAGCAGTGTACTAAGCTCTGGAAACACCATATATTTT
CDR3 protein: CASSVLSSGNTIYF

D gene: NA
V gene: TRBV6-6
clone size: NA
J gene: TRBJ1-4
CDR3 DNA: TGTGCCAGCAGTTATAAATCAGGGGCTGGAAAACTGTTTTTT
CDR3 protein: CASSYKSGAGKLFF

D gene: NA
V gene: TRBV20-1
clone size: few
J gene: TRBJ2-7
CDR3 DNA: TGCAGTGCTAGAGGGGACGGGGGCACCTACGAGCAGTACTTC
CDR3 protein: CSARGDGGTYEQYF